These T cell receptor beta chains were read from a single sample in a study of T cell responses to AZD1222 COVID-19 vaccine. The repertoire was sequenced with immunoSEQ multiplex PCR; TCRdb's copy has only in-frame clones and lacks some. The table shows tens of thousands of clones, with about 89% occurring only once. The starting material was peripheral blood, obtained 28 days after the second AZD1222 dose. The receptor source for this set is an adult who received the AZD1222 COVID-19 vaccine. CDR3s include the opening cysteine and the closing phenylalanine or tryptophan. Fields, in order: clone size, D gene, V gene, J gene, CDR3 protein, CDR3 DNA. A D gene is named only where the DNA matches it firmly. Some rows mark clone size as missing; the rest say once, few, many or name a class of expanded clone.

clone_size: .; d_call: TRBD2; v_call: TRBV7-8; j_call: TRBJ2-1; cdr3_aa: CASSPDSGGYNEQFF; cdr3_nt: TGTGCCAGCAGCCCGGACAGCGGGGGTTACAATGAGCAGTTCTTC
clone_size: .; d_call: TRBD1; v_call: TRBV3-1/TRBV3-2; j_call: TRBJ1-2; cdr3_aa: CASSPLGQHYYGYTF; cdr3_nt: TGTGCCAGCAGCCCACTGGGACAGCACTACTATGGCTACACCTTC
clone_size: .; d_call: TRBD1; v_call: TRBV19; j_call: TRBJ1-1; cdr3_aa: CASSRKGQGAHLVSNTEAFF; cdr3_nt: TGTGCCAGTAGTAGAAAGGGACAGGGTGCTCACCTGGTATCGAACACTGAAGCTTTCTTT
clone_size: few; d_call: .; v_call: TRBV6-5; j_call: TRBJ1-2; cdr3_aa: CASSYTLGRGGGYTF; cdr3_nt: TGTGCCAGCAGTTACACCCTGGGGAGGGGGGGTGGCTACACCTTC
clone_size: .; d_call: TRBD2; v_call: TRBV19; j_call: TRBJ2-1; cdr3_aa: CASRTLAGGYNEQFF; cdr3_nt: TGTGCCAGTAGGACATTAGCGGGGGGGTACAATGAGCAGTTCTTC
clone_size: .; d_call: .; v_call: TRBV15; j_call: TRBJ1-6; cdr3_aa: CATSSEGHTWGSYNSPLHF; cdr3_nt: TGTGCCACCAGCAGTGAGGGTCACACCTGGGGCTCCTATAATTCACCCCTCCACTTT
clone_size: .; d_call: .; v_call: TRBV3-1/TRBV3-2; j_call: TRBJ2-5; cdr3_aa: CASSQDERQTQYF; cdr3_nt: TGTGCCAGCAGCCAAGACGAGCGTCAGACCCAGTACTTC
clone_size: .; d_call: .; v_call: TRBV6-5; j_call: TRBJ2-2; cdr3_aa: CASRAEWNTGELFF; cdr3_nt: TGTGCCAGCAGGGCAGAGTGGAACACCGGGGAGCTGTTTTTT
clone_size: .; d_call: .; v_call: TRBV7-7; j_call: TRBJ1-1; cdr3_aa: CASSFRSYTEAFF; cdr3_nt: TGTGCCAGCAGCTTTCGGTCGTACACTGAAGCTTTCTTT
clone_size: .; d_call: TRBD2; v_call: TRBV5-1; j_call: TRBJ2-1; cdr3_aa: CASSMIGGAVGEQFF; cdr3_nt: TGCGCCAGCAGCATGATCGGGGGGGCGGTAGGTGAGCAGTTCTTC
clone_size: .; d_call: .; v_call: TRBV6-2/TRBV6-3; j_call: TRBJ2-5; cdr3_aa: CASSYGFRQRETQYF; cdr3_nt: TGTGCCAGCAGTTACGGTTTTCGGCAGCGAGAGACCCAGTACTTC
clone_size: .; d_call: .; v_call: TRBV7-8; j_call: TRBJ1-1; cdr3_aa: CASSLPMGVGRTEAFF; cdr3_nt: TGTGCCAGCAGCTTGCCGATGGGGGTTGGGCGGACTGAAGCTTTCTTT
clone_size: .; d_call: TRBD2; v_call: TRBV2; j_call: TRBJ2-5; cdr3_aa: CASSGGGGAWYTQYF; cdr3_nt: TGTGCCAGCAGTGGCGGCGGGGGGGCCTGGTACACCCAGTACTTC
clone_size: .; d_call: .; v_call: TRBV12-5; j_call: TRBJ1-5; cdr3_aa: CASGLREDQPQHF; cdr3_nt: TGTGCTAGTGGTTTGAGGGAGGATCAGCCCCAGCATTTT
clone_size: .; d_call: .; v_call: TRBV3-1/TRBV3-2; j_call: TRBJ1-2; cdr3_aa: CASSQDIFYGYTF; cdr3_nt: TGTGCCAGCAGCCAAGACATTTTCTATGGCTACACCTTC
clone_size: .; d_call: TRBD1; v_call: TRBV2; j_call: TRBJ1-2; cdr3_aa: CASRETGGNYGYTF; cdr3_nt: TGTGCCAGCAGAGAGACAGGGGGGAACTATGGCTACACCTTC
clone_size: once; d_call: .; v_call: TRBV12-3/TRBV12-4; j_call: TRBJ1-2; cdr3_aa: CASSLRQYGYTF; cdr3_nt: TGTGCCAGCAGCCTCAGACAGTATGGCTACACCTTC
clone_size: few; d_call: TRBD2; v_call: TRBV7-9; j_call: TRBJ2-7; cdr3_aa: CASSLAGLAVEGSHEQYF; cdr3_nt: TGTGCCAGCAGCTTAGCTGGACTAGCGGTTGAGGGATCCCACGAGCAGTACTTC